This is a list of T cell receptor beta chains from one sample in a study of shared clonotypes between healthy human individuals. TCRdb's table, derived via immunoSEQ multiplex PCR, lists solely in-frame clones and lacks some. Of some 2,500,000 clones listed, roughly 93% are singletons. Material: naive CD4+ T cells from PBMCs. The receptor set was obtained from a man younger than 35 in good health. Some clones in this sample may be carry-over from other donors' samples. CDR3s include the opening cysteine and the closing phenylalanine or tryptophan. Each record gives: D gene, clone size, J gene, V gene, CDR3 protein, CDR3 DNA. D genes are given only for firm matches. Some rows mark clone size as missing; the rest say once, few, many or name a class of expanded clone.

D gene: TRBD1; clone size: NA; J gene: TRBJ1-1; V gene: TRBV4-1; CDR3 protein: CASSRGQARMNTEAFF; CDR3 DNA: TGCGCCAGCAGCCGGGGACAGGCCCGCATGAACACTGAAGCTTTCTTT
D gene: TRBD1; clone size: NA; J gene: TRBJ2-3; V gene: TRBV27; CDR3 protein: CASRWDRSTDTQYF; CDR3 DNA: TGTGCCAGCAGGTGGGACAGGAGCACAGATACGCAGTATTTT
D gene: NA; clone size: NA; J gene: TRBJ2-2; V gene: TRBV21-1; CDR3 protein: CASSSRDRDTGELFF; CDR3 DNA: TGTGCCAGCAGCTCCCGAGACAGGGACACCGGGGAGCTGTTTTTT
D gene: TRBD1; clone size: NA; J gene: TRBJ2-2; V gene: TRBV28; CDR3 protein: CASRLTGATGELFF; CDR3 DNA: TGTGCCAGCAGGCTGACAGGGGCCACCGGGGAGCTGTTTTTT
D gene: TRBD1; clone size: NA; J gene: TRBJ2-7; V gene: TRBV28; CDR3 protein: CASSFSGGAEQYF; CDR3 DNA: TGTGCCAGCAGTTTCTCAGGGGGCGCCGAGCAGTACTTC
D gene: TRBD2; clone size: NA; J gene: TRBJ2-1; V gene: TRBV4-1; CDR3 protein: CASSQGRTSGSSNEQFF; CDR3 DNA: TGCGCCAGCAGCCAAGGCAGGACTAGCGGGAGCAGCAATGAGCAGTTCTTC
D gene: NA; clone size: NA; J gene: TRBJ1-1; V gene: TRBV7-9; CDR3 protein: CASSLDGAGLNTEAFF; CDR3 DNA: TGTGCCAGCAGCTTAGACGGGGCAGGTCTGAACACTGAAGCTTTCTTT
D gene: NA; clone size: NA; J gene: TRBJ2-7; V gene: TRBV5-1; CDR3 protein: CASSLSGGLTYEQYF; CDR3 DNA: TGCGCCAGCAGCTTGAGTGGGGGGCTGACCTACGAGCAGTACTTC
D gene: NA; clone size: NA; J gene: TRBJ1-5; V gene: TRBV28; CDR3 protein: CASSFGGPPSLSNQPQHF; CDR3 DNA: TGTGCCAGCAGTTTCGGAGGTCCTCCCTCCCTTAGCAATCAGCCCCAGCATTTT
D gene: NA; clone size: NA; J gene: TRBJ1-1; V gene: TRBV11-2; CDR3 protein: CASSLEVNTEAFF; CDR3 DNA: TGTGCCAGCAGCCTTGAAGTGAACACTGAAGCTTTCTTT
D gene: NA; clone size: NA; J gene: TRBJ2-1; V gene: TRBV9; CDR3 protein: CASSVAGGSYNEQFF; CDR3 DNA: TGTGCCAGCAGCGTAGCCGGGGGCTCCTACAATGAGCAGTTCTTC
D gene: TRBD1; clone size: NA; J gene: TRBJ2-1; V gene: TRBV12-5; CDR3 protein: CASVMTGDYNEQFF; CDR3 DNA: TGTGCTAGTGTTATGACAGGGGACTACAATGAGCAGTTCTTC
D gene: NA; clone size: NA; J gene: TRBJ1-2; V gene: TRBV6-5; CDR3 protein: CASSQGRTANYGYTF; CDR3 DNA: TGTGCCAGCAGTCAGGGTCGGACCGCAAACTATGGCTACACCTTC
D gene: NA; clone size: NA; J gene: TRBJ2-1; V gene: TRBV30; CDR3 protein: CAWIPFGDLNEQFF; CDR3 DNA: TGTGCCTGGATCCCATTCGGGGACCTCAATGAGCAGTTCTTC
D gene: NA; clone size: NA; J gene: TRBJ2-2; V gene: TRBV7-3; CDR3 protein: CASSPTGTGELFF; CDR3 DNA: TGTGCCAGCAGCCCAACGGGGACCGGGGAGCTGTTTTTT
D gene: TRBD2; clone size: NA; J gene: TRBJ2-1; V gene: TRBV5-1; CDR3 protein: CASSQLAGGNNEQFF; CDR3 DNA: TGCGCCAGCAGTCAACTAGCGGGAGGGAACAATGAGCAGTTCTTC
D gene: TRBD2; clone size: once; J gene: TRBJ2-1; V gene: TRBV7-2; CDR3 protein: CASSLAAGGNYNEQFF; CDR3 DNA: TGTGCCAGCAGCTTAGCGGCGGGAGGTAACTACAATGAGCAGTTCTTC
D gene: TRBD2; clone size: NA; J gene: TRBJ2-7; V gene: TRBV7-2; CDR3 protein: CASSLLRTSGEQYF; CDR3 DNA: TGTGCCAGCAGCTTATTAAGGACTAGTGGGGAGCAGTACTTC
D gene: TRBD1; clone size: NA; J gene: TRBJ2-3; V gene: TRBV11-2; CDR3 protein: CASSHGTGTDTQYF; CDR3 DNA: TGTGCCAGCAGCCACGGGACAGGCACAGATACGCAGTATTTT
D gene: NA; clone size: NA; J gene: TRBJ1-2; V gene: TRBV19; CDR3 protein: CASGRQGTLNYGYTF; CDR3 DNA: TGTGCCAGCGGGAGGCAGGGGACCCTCAACTATGGCTACACCTTC
D gene: NA; clone size: NA; J gene: TRBJ2-1; V gene: TRBV29-1; CDR3 protein: CSVEGRVMNEQFF; CDR3 DNA: TGCAGCGTTGAAGGACGGGTTATGAATGAGCAGTTCTTC
D gene: NA; clone size: NA; J gene: TRBJ2-2; V gene: TRBV5-1; CDR3 protein: CASTPDNRHPGELFF; CDR3 DNA: TGCGCCAGCACCCCGGACAACAGGCATCCCGGGGAGCTGTTTTTT
D gene: NA; clone size: NA; J gene: TRBJ2-4; V gene: TRBV28; CDR3 protein: CASSFPGWAKNIQYF; CDR3 DNA: TGTGCCAGCAGTTTCCCGGGTTGGGCCAAAAACATTCAGTACTTC
D gene: NA; clone size: few; J gene: TRBJ1-1; V gene: TRBV6-6; CDR3 protein: CASIPSRAGRDTEAFF; CDR3 DNA: TGTGCCAGCATTCCCTCGAGGGCAGGGAGGGACACTGAAGCTTTCTTT
D gene: TRBD1; clone size: few; J gene: TRBJ1-2; V gene: TRBV7-9; CDR3 protein: CASSWGQAAGGYTF; CDR3 DNA: TGTGCCAGCAGCTGGGGACAGGCGGCTGGAGGCTACACCTTC
D gene: NA; clone size: few; J gene: TRBJ1-2; V gene: TRBV19; CDR3 protein: CASSIVPGGYTF; CDR3 DNA: TGTGCCAGTAGTATAGTGCCCGGCGGCTACACCTTC
D gene: TRBD1; clone size: NA; J gene: TRBJ2-1; V gene: TRBV6-1; CDR3 protein: CASSEWDSRSYNEQFF; CDR3 DNA: TGTGCCAGCAGTGAGTGGGACAGCCGCTCCTACAATGAGCAGTTCTTC
D gene: NA; clone size: NA; J gene: TRBJ1-5; V gene: TRBV2; CDR3 protein: CASRQSGSNQPQHF; CDR3 DNA: TGTGCCAGCAGGCAATCAGGGAGCAATCAGCCCCAGCATTTT
D gene: NA; clone size: NA; J gene: TRBJ2-2; V gene: TRBV4-2; CDR3 protein: CASSQDSAGANTGELFF; CDR3 DNA: TGTGCCAGCAGCCAAGATTCCGCAGGGGCAAACACCGGGGAGCTGTTTTTT
D gene: NA; clone size: NA; J gene: TRBJ2-3; V gene: TRBV29-1; CDR3 protein: CSVPRDPSTDTQYF; CDR3 DNA: TGCAGCGTTCCGCGGGACCCTAGCACAGATACGCAGTATTTT
D gene: TRBD2; clone size: NA; J gene: TRBJ2-1; V gene: TRBV28; CDR3 protein: CASSPGLAGGIYNEQFF; CDR3 DNA: TGTGCCAGCAGCCCGGGACTAGCGGGAGGGATTTACAATGAGCAGTTCTTC
D gene: TRBD1; clone size: once; J gene: TRBJ2-1; V gene: TRBV28; CDR3 protein: CASSSGTGGYNEQFF; CDR3 DNA: TGTGCCAGCAGTAGCGGGACAGGGGGCTACAATGAGCAGTTCTTC
D gene: NA; clone size: NA; J gene: TRBJ2-1; V gene: TRBV19; CDR3 protein: CASSRDRSSYNEQFF; CDR3 DNA: TGTGCCAGTAGCAGAGACCGGAGCTCCTACAATGAGCAGTTCTTC
D gene: TRBD1; clone size: NA; J gene: TRBJ1-5; V gene: TRBV6-5; CDR3 protein: CASSLNRGRNQPQHF; CDR3 DNA: TGTGCCAGCAGTCTGAACAGGGGGAGGAATCAGCCCCAGCATTTT
D gene: TRBD1; clone size: once; J gene: TRBJ1-5; V gene: TRBV28; CDR3 protein: CAISRPGGINQPQHF; CDR3 DNA: TGTGCCATCTCCCGACCAGGGGGTATCAATCAGCCCCAGCATTTT
D gene: TRBD2; clone size: NA; J gene: TRBJ2-3; V gene: TRBV9; CDR3 protein: CASSVDSLAGPGTDTQYF; CDR3 DNA: TGTGCCAGCAGCGTAGATTCACTAGCGGGGCCAGGCACAGATACGCAGTATTTT
D gene: NA; clone size: NA; J gene: TRBJ2-5; V gene: TRBV19; CDR3 protein: CASSPTGETQYF; CDR3 DNA: TGTGCCAGTAGTCCGACGGGAGAGACCCAGTACTTC
D gene: TRBD2; clone size: NA; J gene: TRBJ2-1; V gene: TRBV4-3; CDR3 protein: CASSQEGGRLAGVRSYNEQFF; CDR3 DNA: TGCGCCAGCAGCCAAGAAGGCGGGCGACTAGCGGGCGTACGCTCCTACAATGAGCAGTTCTTC
D gene: TRBD1; clone size: NA; J gene: TRBJ1-3; V gene: TRBV2; CDR3 protein: CASRDRGRSPGNTIYF; CDR3 DNA: TGTGCCAGCAGGGACAGGGGGCGCAGCCCAGGAAACACCATATATTTT
D gene: NA; clone size: NA; J gene: TRBJ2-7; V gene: TRBV11-2; CDR3 protein: CASSPLGASREQYF; CDR3 DNA: TGTGCCAGCAGCCCACTCGGGGCCTCGCGCGAGCAGTACTTC
D gene: TRBD2; clone size: NA; J gene: TRBJ2-7; V gene: TRBV11-2; CDR3 protein: CASSLGGTSGRYEQYF; CDR3 DNA: TGTGCCAGCAGCTTAGGGGGGACTAGCGGCCGCTACGAGCAGTACTTC
D gene: TRBD2; clone size: NA; J gene: TRBJ2-3; V gene: TRBV5-1; CDR3 protein: CASSILQGLAGVTDTQYF; CDR3 DNA: TGCGCCAGCAGCATACTGCAGGGACTAGCGGGAGTCACAGATACGCAGTATTTT
D gene: TRBD2; clone size: NA; J gene: TRBJ2-7; V gene: TRBV28; CDR3 protein: CASSGLVPYEQYF; CDR3 DNA: TGTGCCAGCAGTGGACTAGTCCCCTACGAGCAGTACTTC
D gene: NA; clone size: once; J gene: TRBJ1-3; V gene: TRBV5-8; CDR3 protein: CASSGTAGNTIYF; CDR3 DNA: TGTGCCAGCAGCGGGACGGCCGGAAACACCATATATTTT
D gene: NA; clone size: NA; J gene: TRBJ1-5; V gene: TRBV6-5; CDR3 protein: CASSYSLGSNQPQHF; CDR3 DNA: TGTGCCAGCAGTTACTCTTTAGGTTCCAATCAGCCCCAGCATTTT
D gene: NA; clone size: NA; J gene: TRBJ1-1; V gene: TRBV28; CDR3 protein: CASSFVGGNTEAFF; CDR3 DNA: TGTGCCAGCAGTTTCGTTGGGGGCAACACTGAAGCTTTCTTT
D gene: NA; clone size: NA; J gene: TRBJ2-2; V gene: TRBV7-6; CDR3 protein: CASSRMQASGTGELFF; CDR3 DNA: TGTGCCAGCAGCCGCATGCAGGCGTCGGGCACCGGGGAGCTGTTTTTT